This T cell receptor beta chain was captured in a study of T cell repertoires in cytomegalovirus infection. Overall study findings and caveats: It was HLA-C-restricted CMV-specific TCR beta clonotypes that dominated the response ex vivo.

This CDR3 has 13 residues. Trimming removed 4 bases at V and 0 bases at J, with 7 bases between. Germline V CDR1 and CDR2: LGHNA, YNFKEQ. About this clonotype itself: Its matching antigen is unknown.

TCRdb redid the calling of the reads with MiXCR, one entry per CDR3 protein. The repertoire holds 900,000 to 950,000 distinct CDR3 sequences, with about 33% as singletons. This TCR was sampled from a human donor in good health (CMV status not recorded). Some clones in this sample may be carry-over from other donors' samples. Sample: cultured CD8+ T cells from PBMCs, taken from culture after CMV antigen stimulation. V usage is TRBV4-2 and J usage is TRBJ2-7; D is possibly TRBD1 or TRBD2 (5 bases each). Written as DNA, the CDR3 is TGTGCCAGCAGCCGGGACCTCTCCTACGAGCAGTACGTC. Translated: CASSRDLSYEQYV.